This T cell receptor (beta chain) came from a study of CD8 T cells in ankylosing spondylitis. Overall study results and limits: Disease-linked clones were CD8+ and relatively rare in peripheral blood. Several highly homologous variants made up a TCR beta motif, and this motif appeared characteristic of ankylosing spondylitis blood. Matched synovial fluid from ankylosing spondylitis patients was reported to be enriched for disease-linked clones.

Regarding this clonotype: Its antigen is not known.

The TCR beta libraries were generated through quantitative 5'-RACE incorporating molecular barcodes. Each CDR3 protein is one row after TCRdb ran MiXCR on the 5' RACE reads. The sample lists approximately 550,000 distinct CDR3 sequences, 10% to 15% seen once, with almost 7% in the top ten. CDR1 is SNHLY and CDR2 is FYNNEI in the germline V gene. This CDR3 spans 13 amino acids. V was clipped by 7 bases and J by 2 bases, with 9 bases between them. The clonotype originates from a male donor with ankylosing spondylitis. The rearrangement links TRBV2 to TRBJ2-1; no firm D call. The sequencing input was blood, either unsorted or a sorted T cell fraction (not recorded which). The CDR3 spells CASKKEPYNEQFF. The CDR3 DNA is TGTGCCAGCAAGAAGGAGCCCTACAATGAGCAGTTCTTC.